Following are 23 T cell receptor beta chains from one sample sequenced in a study of CD8 T cells in ankylosing spondylitis. TCRdb passed the 5' RACE reads through MiXCR, listing each CDR3 protein once. The data hold 230,000 or so distinct CDR3 sequences, with about 24% observed a single time. Sample: blood, either unsorted or a sorted T cell fraction (not recorded which). The receptors derive from a male donor with ankylosing spondylitis or in good health (not recorded which).

This clonotype was observed a handful of times. CDR3 residues: CSALRDSNQPQHF. CDR3 nucleotides: TGCAGTGCCCTCCGGGACAGCAATCAGCCCCAGCATTTT. The chain is built from TRBV20-1 and TRBJ1-5; weak D call: TRBD1 (5 bases). This CDR3 region has 13 residues. Germline lookup yields CDR1 DFQATT and CDR2 SNEGSKA (reference sequence). V gave up 6 bases and J gave up 1 base, with 10 bases separating them.

This clonotype was detected a few times. V usage is TRBV20-1 and J usage is TRBJ2-1, with 10 bases identical to TRBD2. Germline loops: CDR1 DFQATT, CDR2 SNEGSKA (reference sequence). The CDR3 sequence is 15 residues long. V lost 0 bases and J lost 8; bases outside the gene matches: 7. CDR3 sequence reads: CSARETSGRRDEQFF. The CDR3 DNA sequence: TGCAGTGCTAGAGAGACTAGCGGGCGACGAGATGAGCAGTTCTTC.

The chain has TRBV20-1 and TRBJ2-1, with 9 nucleotides matching TRBD1. The CDR3 has 14 residues. The ends lost 5 bases at V and 3 bases at J; junction bases unmatched: 5. Germline lookup yields CDR1 DFQATT and CDR2 SNEGSKA (reference sequence). For the CDR3, the DNA is TGCAGTGCTCCCGGGACAGGGCACTACAATGAGCAGTTCTTC. Protein product: CSAPGTGHYNEQFF.

This clonotype was seen only a few times. The CDR3 region is CASSLNAGNNEQFF. CDR3 DNA: TGTGCCAGCAGCTTAAATGCCGGGAACAATGAGCAGTTCTTC. The chain uses TRBV7-2 and TRBJ2-1, with D possibly matching TRBD2 (5 bases). This CDR3 has 14 amino acids. V dropped 2 bases and J dropped 5 bases, with 10 bases sitting between them. Germline V gene lookup returns CDR1 SGHTA and CDR2 FQGNSA.

This clonotype turned up a few times. DNA for the CDR3: TGCAGTGCTAGAGTGAGTGGGACGAGGTCCCATCAGCCCCAGCATTTT. Amino acids: CSARVSGTRSHQPQHF. J is TRBJ1-5 and V is TRBV20-1, with a tentative D call TRBD1 (5 bases). The CDR3 sequence is 16 residues long. The germline V gene has CDR1 DFQATT and CDR2 SNEGSKA (reference sequence). V gave up 1 base and J gave up 5 bases, with 18 bases separating them.

The chain uses TRBV4-2 and TRBJ2-3; weak D call: TRBD2 (6 bases). V was shortened by 2 bases and J by 2 bases, with 14 bases between the two germline ends. The germline gives CDR1 LGHNA, CDR2 YNFKEQ. The CDR3 length is 16 residues. The CDR3 region has the DNA TGTGCCAGCAGCCAACTGACGGGCGGGGTCACAGATACGCAGTATTTT. It codes for CASSQLTGGVTDTQYF.

In this sample, this clonotype turned up a few times. CDR3 DNA: TGTGCCAGCAGCTCGCAACCGGGCCCCGCAGCGAGGTACTTC. Protein sequence: CASSSQPGPAARYF. The chain carries TRBV7-2 and TRBJ2-7, with D unresolved. Trimming stripped 4 bases from V and 12 bases from J, with 22 bases between. The CDR3 contains 14 residues. The germline gives CDR1 SGHTA, CDR2 FQGNSA.

In this sample, this clonotype turned up a few times. V gene TRBV12-3 or TRBV12-4 combines with J gene TRBJ1-5; no firm D call. Trimming shortened V by 3 bases and J by 3 bases, and 9 bases separated the two germline ends. This CDR3 is built from 14 residues. CDR3 protein: CASSFYQDNQPQHF. The CDR3 DNA sequence: TGTGCCAGCAGTTTTTATCAGGACAATCAGCCCCAGCATTTT.

This clonotype was seen more than once but under ten times. The chain combines TRBV20-1 with TRBJ2-7; D is unclear. The CDR3 extends over 14 amino acids. CDR1 DFQATT and CDR2 SNEGSKA come from the germline V gene (reference sequence). Trimming removed 0 bases at V and 3 bases at J, with 12 bases between. CDR3 amino acids: CSARDYARDYEQYF. The DNA of the CDR3 is TGCAGTGCTAGAGACTACGCCCGTGACTACGAGCAGTACTTC.

This clonotype was recorded a few times. The chain recombines TRBV10-3 with TRBJ2-7; possible D gene TRBD1, 6 bases. V lost 6 bases and J lost 0, with 12 bases in between. Germline V gene lookup returns CDR1 ENHRY and CDR2 SYGVKD. This CDR3 is 14 amino acids long. CDR3 sequence reads: CAISYRDNSYEQYF. Here the CDR3 DNA reads TGTGCCATCAGCTACAGGGACAACTCCTACGAGCAGTACTTC.

The sample holds a few counts of this clonotype. V and J are TRBV7-9 and TRBJ2-1, with 7 nucleotides matching TRBD1. Looked up from germline, CDR1 is SEHNR and CDR2 is FQNEAQ (reference sequence). This CDR3 comprises 14 residues. Trimming at V came to 3 bases and at J to 7 bases, leaving 6 bases not matched to a gene. The CDR3 spells CASSFPQGVNEQFF. The CDR3 nucleotides are TGTGCCAGCAGCTTTCCGCAGGGGGTAAATGAGCAGTTCTTC.

This clonotype was recorded many times. The chain couples TRBV5-5 to TRBJ2-4, with a possible D match to TRBD1 (5 bases). The ends were cut back, 4 bases at V and 8 bases at J, with 19 bases in the middle. The CDR3 spans 15 residues. The germline gives CDR1 SGHKS, CDR2 YYEKEE (reference sequence). The CDR3 region has the DNA TGTGCCAGCAGCCCCCTGGGGCCCCAAAGGGACATTCAGTACTTC. Its protein is CASSPLGPQRDIQYF.

The J gene is TRBJ2-1, the V gene TRBV11-2; 9 bases map to TRBD2. From germline, CDR1 is SGHAT and CDR2 FQNNGV. Trimming took 4 bases from V and 7 from J; bases not matched to a gene: 11. The CDR3 runs to 16 residues. CDR3 in amino acids: CASSSVRGGLGNEQFF. The CDR3, as DNA: TGTGCCAGCAGCTCAGTGCGGGGGGGCCTGGGGAATGAGCAGTTCTTC.

The V and J genes are TRBV20-1 and TRBJ2-5; TRBD1 matches 9 bases. V lost 6 bases to trimming and J lost 5 bases; unmatched junction nucleotides: 7. Germline lookup yields CDR1 DFQATT and CDR2 SNEGSKA (reference sequence). This CDR3 region has 13 residues. The CDR3 DNA follows: TGCAGTGCGCTGGGACAGGGTGGCGAGACCCAGTACTTC. Its translation is CSALGQGGETQYF.

Ten or more counts support this clonotype. The chain employs TRBV29-1 and TRBJ1-5; 8 bases are shared with TRBD1. Losses at the gene ends were 5 bases for V and 6 bases for J; bases not matched to a gene: 6. The germline V gene has CDR1 SQVTM and CDR2 ANQGSEA. This CDR3 is 13 amino acids long. CDR3 sequence reads: CSVRQGRSQPQHF. CDR3 nucleotides: TGCAGCGTTCGACAGGGGCGGTCTCAGCCCCAGCATTTT.

The chain recombines TRBV7-9 with TRBJ2-5; no firm D call. The V end was cut by 9 bases, the J end by 0 bases, with 23 bases between. The V gene's germline CDR1 is SEHNR and CDR2 FQNEAQ (reference sequence). This CDR3 contains 17 residues. The CDR3 bases are TGTGCCAGGAGCCCTGGGCTACCCTGGATATACCAAGAGACCCAGTACTTC. This gives the protein CARSPGLPWIYQETQYF.

This clonotype occurred many times. This sequence joins TRBV5-1 and TRBJ1-2; no reliable D call. There are 14 residues in the CDR3. Trimming removed 6 bases at V and 4 bases at J, with 16 bases between. CDR1 SGHRS and CDR2 YFSETQ come from the germline V gene. This CDR3 is CASTSSLAAYGYTF. CDR3 nucleotides: TGCGCCAGCACCTCGAGTCTCGCAGCCTATGGCTACACCTTC.

This clonotype was seen a single time. The J gene is TRBJ1-4, the V gene TRBV7-9; D is possibly TRBD1 (5 bases). There are 15 residues in the CDR3. Germline CDR1 SEHNR, CDR2 FQNEAQ (reference sequence). V dropped 5 bases and J dropped 6 bases, with 16 bases sitting between them. CDR3 nucleotides: TGTGCCAGCAGCCTCGGGGGGTACGATGATGAAAAACTGTTTTTT. This translates into CASSLGGYDDEKLFF.

Comment on this clonotype: At one boundary the junction diverges from the germline segment, which might be a read error. V usage is TRBV20-1 and J usage is TRBJ1-1; D is perhaps TRBD1 (6 bases). From germline, CDR1 is DFQATT and CDR2 SNEGSKA (reference sequence). The CDR3 sequence is 12 residues long. CDR3 protein: CSARGDTAEAFF. The CDR3 nucleotides are TGCAGTGCTAGGGGGGACACCGCTGAGGCTTTCTTT.

This clonotype was counted ten times or more. This chain links TRBV7-9 with TRBJ2-3; a possible D gene is TRBD1 (7 bases). The germline V and J ends were trimmed by 5 bases and 2 bases, with 17 bases remaining between them. The CDR3 covers 16 residues. Germline CDR1 SEHNR, CDR2 FQNEAQ (reference sequence). CDR3 amino acids: CASSPGDSLITDTQYF. CDR3 nucleotide sequence: TGTGCCAGCAGCCCGGGGGACAGCTTAATCACAGATACGCAGTATTTT.

The chain couples TRBV28 to TRBJ2-1, with unresolved D. This CDR3 region has 14 residues. V dropped 7 bases and J dropped 2 bases, with 12 bases sitting between them. Germline-derived CDR1 and CDR2 are MDHEN and SYDVKM. CDR3 region: CASTRPAAYNEQFF. CDR3 DNA: TGTGCCAGCACACGCCCGGCGGCCTACAATGAGCAGTTCTTC. Full variable domain (rest looked up from reference TRBV28 and TRBJ2-1): DVKVTQSSRYLVKRTGEKVFLECVQDMDHENMFWYRQDPGLGLRLIYFSYDVKMKEKGDIPEGYSVSREKKERFSLILESASTNQTSMYLCASTRPAAYNEQFFGPGTRLTVL.

This clonotype was detected ten times or more. CDR3 sequence reads: CASSLAGGSAGTGELFF. The CDR3, as DNA: TGCGCCAGCAGCTTGGCAGGGGGCTCAGCGGGCACCGGGGAGCTGTTTTTT. This chain links TRBV5-1 with TRBJ2-2; 8 positions agree with TRBD1. V trimming: 0 bases; J trimming: 4 bases; junction bases outside the gene matches: 8. The germline gives CDR1 SGHRS, CDR2 YFSETQ. The CDR3 consists of 17 residues.

The chain carries TRBV20-1 and TRBJ2-1, with D perhaps TRBD2 (5 bases). Germline V lookup: CDR1 DFQATT, CDR2 SNEGSKA (reference sequence). The CDR3 spans 13 residues. CDR3 in amino acids: CSVIPGKYNEQFF. The CDR3 DNA reads as TGCTCAGTGATACCGGGGAAGTACAATGAGCAGTTCTTC.